The 19 T cell receptor beta chains listed next were all sequenced from one sample in a study of graft-versus-host responses after intestinal transplantation. Clones were sequenced by immunoSEQ multiplex PCR, and TCRdb holds only the in-frame ones, with some missing. The sample yields 88,000 or so clones, 75% to 90% seen once. No antigen has been identified for these receptors. Sequencing was performed on unstimulated CD4+ T cells sorted from spleen or lymph node cells, taken before intestinal transplant. The receptor source for this set is a human donor who received an intestinal transplant.

V usage is TRBV25-1 and J usage is TRBJ2-2; 8 positions match TRBD2. This CDR3 comprises 13 residues. V shed 8 bases and J 8 bases; nucleotides not matched to a gene: 7. Germline values: CDR1 MGHDK, CDR2 SYGVNS. CDR3: CASRTSRGGELFF. DNA for the CDR3: TGTGCCAGCCGGACTAGCAGGGGAGGGGAGCTGTTTTTT.

This clone was observed a handful of times. This chain links TRBV9 with TRBJ2-1, with no clear D. The CDR3 loop spans 17 amino acids. V lost 0 bases, J lost 0 bases, and 13 bases lay in between. Germline CDR1 SGDLS, CDR2 YYNGEE. CDR3 in amino acids: CASSVAGSVVSYNEQFF. DNA for the CDR3: TGTGCCAGCAGCGTAGCTGGCAGCGTAGTCTCCTACAATGAGCAGTTCTTC.

The chain recombines TRBV5-4 with TRBJ2-1, with 11 bases aligning to TRBD2. This CDR3 region has 15 residues. Germline V gene sequence: CDR1 SGHNT, CDR2 YYREEE (reference sequence). Trimming removed 4 bases from V and 4 bases from J; junction bases left unmatched: 4. The CDR3 sequence is CASSQTSGTYNEQFF. CDR3 nucleotides: TGTGCCAGCAGCCAGACTAGCGGGACTTACAATGAGCAGTTCTTC.

This rearrangement joins TRBV6-1 to TRBJ2-3, with D uncertain. Germline assignment: CDR1 MNHNS and CDR2 SASEGT. The CDR3 has 15 amino acids. The V end was cut by 2 bases, the J end by 6 bases, with 15 bases between. The CDR3 here is CASSESYSFMDTQYF. DNA for the CDR3: TGTGCCAGCAGTGAATCATACTCCTTTATGGATACGCAGTATTTT.

This chain links TRBV18 with TRBJ2-2; a weak D match, TRBD1 (6 bases). V was shortened by 8 bases and J by 3 bases, with 10 bases between the two germline ends. Germline V lookup: CDR1 KGHSH, CDR2 LQKENI. This CDR3 is built from 13 residues. The chain's CDR3 is CASQTGYTGELFF. CDR3 bases: TGTGCCAGCCAAACAGGGTACACCGGGGAGCTGTTTTTT.

The V gene is TRBV12-5, the J gene TRBJ2-7; perhaps TRBD2 as D (6 bases). Germline V gene lookup returns CDR1 LGHNT and CDR2 FRNRAP. The CDR3 is 14 residues long. Trimming took off 6 bases at V and 0 bases at J, with 12 bases between the two ends. CDR3 in DNA: TGTGCTAGTGGACCCCAGGGAGGCTCCTACGAGCAGTACTTC. This translates into CASGPQGGSYEQYF.

The chain has TRBV27 and TRBJ1-3; 7 bases fit TRBD1. V was pared by 6 bases and J by 0 bases, with 8 bases of the junction left unmatched. Germline assignment: CDR1 MNHEY and CDR2 SMNVEV (reference sequence). The CDR3 extends over 16 amino acids. DNA of the CDR3: TGTGCCAGCAGCACGGACAGGAAAAGCTCTGGAAACACCATATATTTT. Translated: CASSTDRKSSGNTIYF.

The CDR3 sequence: CASSKLDRSNQPQHF. The CDR3 region has the DNA TGTGCCAGCAGCAAACTCGACAGGAGCAATCAGCCCCAGCATTTT. The chain has TRBV21-1 and TRBJ1-5; the table gives TRBD1 as D, unverified against the DNA. TRBV21-1 is a pseudogene segment. The CDR3 is made up of 15 amino acids.

This CDR3 is CASSQGFQETQYF. CDR3 coding DNA: TGTGCCAGCTCACAGGGGTTCCAAGAGACCCAGTACTTC. This chain joins TRBV18 and TRBJ2-5; TRBD1 is a possible D gene (5 bases). Germline CDR1 is KGHSH and CDR2 is LQKENI. The CDR3 runs to 13 residues. The V gene lost 4 bases and the J gene lost 1 base, with 7 bases spanning the gap.

The V gene is TRBV6-5, the J gene TRBJ1-6; D may be TRBD1 (6 bases). V dropped 0 bases and J dropped 10 bases, with 16 bases sitting between them. The germline V gene has CDR1 MNHEY and CDR2 SVGAGI. The length of the CDR3 is 16 residues. In DNA, the CDR3 is TGTGCCAGCAGTTACTCAAGGGGGTCGGGTAGGTCACCCCTCCACTTT. Translated: CASSYSRGSGRSPLHF.

The genes are TRBV4-1 and TRBJ2-5; 9 nucleotides match TRBD2. This CDR3 is built from 16 residues. Germline values: CDR1 MGHRA, CDR2 YSYEKL. The V gene end was trimmed by 4 bases and the J gene end by 5 bases; junction bases not matched to a gene: 11. CDR3 sequence: CASSRKSGGGEETQYF. As DNA, the CDR3 is TGCGCCAGCAGCCGAAAAAGTGGCGGGGGGGAGGAGACCCAGTACTTC.

The chain uses TRBV4-2 and TRBJ1-2, with 7 bases lining up with TRBD1. Trimming cost V 3 bases and J 4 bases; bases outside gene matches: 5. This CDR3 spans 14 amino acids. Per germline, CDR1 LGHNA and CDR2 YNFKEQ. The CDR3 reads CASSQEDRSYGYTF. CDR3 DNA sequence: TGTGCCAGCAGCCAGGAGGACAGGTCCTATGGCTACACCTTC.

This clone appeared once. The chain employs TRBV4-2 and TRBJ2-5; 7 bases line up with TRBD1. The DNA end is a closer match to TRBJ2-7, so the J assignment may be wrong. Germline V lookup: CDR1 LGHNA, CDR2 YNFKEQ. The CDR3 length is 18 residues. The CDR3 DNA follows: TGTGCCAGCAGCCAAGATCCCCTCACAGGGGTCACCGTCTACGAGCAGTACTTC. Translated: CASSQDPLTGVTVYEQYF.

The chain recombines TRBV6-1 with TRBJ2-7, with a possible D match to TRBD1 (6 bases). There are 16 residues in the CDR3. Germline CDR1 and CDR2: MNHNS and SASEGT. With 1 base removed from V and 3 bases from J, the gap between germline ends came to 16 bases. The CDR3 reads CASSEVDGQNYYEQYF. Written as DNA, the CDR3 is TGTGCCAGCAGTGAAGTGGACGGACAGAATTACTACGAGCAGTACTTC.

This chain uses TRBV2 with TRBJ2-6; TRBD2 agrees at 9 bases. V was clipped by 6 bases and J by 2 bases; unmatched bases: 8. Germline V gene data show CDR1 as SNHLY and CDR2 as FYNNEI. This CDR3 spans 17 amino acids. CDR3 amino acids: CASSRVAGVPGANVLTF. The CDR3 DNA sequence: TGTGCCAGCAGCCGAGTAGCGGGGGTCCCTGGGGCCAACGTCCTGACTTTC.

The chain combines TRBV20-1 with TRBJ2-7; possibly TRBD2 for D (5 bases). The CDR3 consists of 11 residues. V lost 1 base, J lost 5 bases, and 6 bases lay in between. CDR1 and CDR2 from the germline V gene are DFQATT and SNEGSKA (reference sequence). The CDR3 DNA reads TGCAGTGCTAGAGTCGGGGACGAGCAGTACTTC. The encoded protein is CSARVGDEQYF.

This sequence joins TRBV13 and TRBJ2-2; D perhaps matches TRBD2 (5 bases). There are 11 residues in the CDR3. V shed 8 bases and J shed 6 bases, with 7 bases lying between them. Germline V gives CDR1 PRHDT, CDR2 FYEKMQ (reference sequence). The CDR3 coding sequence is TGTGCCAGCCGGGAAGCCGGGGAGCTGTTTTTT. As protein: CASREAGELFF.

This clone was seen a single time. The chain is built from TRBV9 and TRBJ2-1; D gene uncertain. In germline, CDR1 is SGDLS, CDR2 YYNGEE. The V end lost 3 bases, the J end lost 5 bases, and 15 bases lay between the germline ends. The CDR3 loop spans 15 amino acids. CDR3 sequence: CASSARGGPNNEQFF. DNA for the CDR3: TGTGCCAGCAGCGCGCGAGGCGGTCCCAACAATGAGCAGTTCTTC.

The chain has TRBV6-6 and TRBJ1-1, with D hard to call. The germline CDR1 and CDR2 sequences are MNHNY and SVGAGI (reference sequence). The CDR3 extends over 12 amino acids. V was shortened by 2 bases and J by 3 bases, with 4 bases between the two germline ends. The CDR3 sequence is CASSYQYTEAFF. CDR3 coding DNA: TGTGCCAGCAGTTACCAATACACTGAAGCTTTCTTT.